The source of this T cell receptor beta chain is a study of vaccination effects on CD4 cells after COVID-19. Findings and limits, study-wide: Clones of infection and vaccine origin contracted markedly late after vaccination. Small numbers of convalescent patients limited the study. It also lacked early post-infection timepoints.

With regard to this clone: Its antigen remains unknown.

Using immunoSEQ multiplex PCR, the repertoire was profiled, and TCRdb retains in-frame clones only, with some absent. In the table there are fewer than 30,000 clones, 76% of which are singletons. The germline CDR1 and CDR2 sequences are LNHDA and SQIVND (reference sequence). The CDR3 has 15 amino acids. V shed 5 bases and J 5 bases; nucleotides not matched to a gene: 8. Antigen-specific CD4+ T cell clonotypes were called by their expansion after viral peptide-pool culture in ViraFEST. Following an approximately eleven-day culture, CD4+ T cells were purified. Negative nucleocapsid antibody tests before and after vaccination confirmed no previous SARS-CoV-2 infection. Each culture well received approximately 2 million PBMC. These cells were then cultured in IMDM with approximately 10 IU/ml IL-2 and 9 to 10 ug/ml peptides. Cultures got half-medium changes with IL-2 on days 3 and 7.

The sequence was obtained from a human donor who received a COVID-19 vaccine. The V and J genes are TRBV19 and TRBJ2-1, with TRBD1 matching over 8 bases. The sample consisted of CD4+ T cells from PBMCs cultured with HCoV-NL63 spike peptides, taken before COVID-19 vaccination. The chain's CDR3 is CASSSVTGGNNEQFF. Here the CDR3 DNA reads TGTGCCAGTAGTTCTGTTACAGGGGGGAACAATGAGCAGTTCTTC.